These 11 T cell receptor beta chains originate from one sample sequenced in a study of shared clonotypes between healthy human individuals (dated by TCRdb to 2020 to 2021). Receptors were amplified or captured by the immunoSEQ multiplex PCR assay. The table comes from immuneACCESS by way of TCRdb, which keeps in-frame sequences with V and J called. Part of the clones is missing from these tables; in studies checked, under half for an unresolved V gene and the rest for unknown reasons. Here the sample has some 120,000 clones; roughly two thirds occur a single time. 24% of the sample is taken by the ten largest. The sample comprised memory CD8+ T cells sorted from blood. In light of the paper, this sample's cell subset or site label describes: CD45RO+ cells pooled with CCR7-negative TemRA cells. The receptors stem from a young woman in good health.

The chain is built from TRBV19 and TRBJ2-3; TRBD1 agrees at 8 bases. The CDR3 loop spans 17 amino acids. With V trimmed by 6 bases and J by 2 bases, 13 bases remained unmatched. The germline gives CDR1 LNHDA, CDR2 SQIVND (reference sequence). CDR3 bases: TGTGCCAGTAGGAAGAACGCCGGGACAGGCCTCACAGATACGCAGTATTTT. Its protein is CASRKNAGTGLTDTQYF. The full variable domain, with the rest looked up from reference TRBV19 and TRBJ2-3, is DGGITQSPKYLFRKEGQNVTLSCEQNLNHDAMYWYRQDPGQGLRLIYYSQIVNDFQKGDIAEGYSVSREKKESFPLTVTSAQKNPTAFYLCASRKNAGTGLTDTQYFGPGTRLTVL.

V is TRBV29-1 and J is TRBJ2-5; TRBD2 might be the D (5 bases). The J call is uncertain, as TRBJ2-7 better fits the DNA end. This CDR3 has 13 amino acids. From germline, CDR1 is SQVTM and CDR2 ANQGSEA. CDR3: CSVSEGRSYEQYF. The DNA for the CDR3 is TGCAGCGTGTCAGAGGGCCGGTCCTACGAGCAGTACTTC.

The chain joins TRBV19 to TRBJ1-2; D gene unclear. The CDR3 length is 13 residues. V lost 6 bases and J lost 5, with 13 bases in between. CDR1 and CDR2 (germline): LNHDA, SQIVND (reference sequence). This CDR3 is CASRREGMYGYTF. Here the CDR3 DNA reads TGTGCCAGTAGGAGGGAAGGGATGTATGGCTACACCTTC.

The rearrangement links TRBV19 to TRBJ2-3; 7 bases fit TRBD2. With 7 bases clipped from V and 3 bases from J, the junction kept 10 bases outside the gene matches. CDR3 length: 15 amino acids. Per germline, CDR1 LNHDA and CDR2 SQIVND (reference sequence). In DNA form, the CDR3 reads TGTGCCAGTAATCGGGGACTAAGACGTACAGATACGCAGTATTTT. Translated, it gives CASNRGLRRTDTQYF.

This sequence joins TRBV27 and TRBJ2-3; D is perhaps TRBD1 (5 bases). V was shortened by 5 bases and J by 2 bases, with 14 bases between the two germline ends. Germline V CDR1 and CDR2: MNHEY, SMNVEV (reference sequence). This CDR3 has 15 amino acids. The CDR3: CASSTDTSNTDTQYF. In nucleotides, the CDR3 is TGTGCCAGCAGTACGGACACCTCTAACACAGATACGCAGTATTTT.

The table lists this clone with many counts. V and J are TRBV9 and TRBJ2-7; D call uncertain. V lost 0 bases and J lost 5, with 12 bases in between. Germline V gene lookup returns CDR1 SGDLS and CDR2 YYNGEE. This CDR3 has 14 residues. The CDR3 loop reads CASSVAWGTHEQYF. DNA of the CDR3: TGTGCCAGCAGCGTAGCTTGGGGAACCCACGAGCAGTACTTC. The full variable domain, rest sourced from reference TRBV9 and TRBJ2-7, is DSGVTQTPKHLITATGQRVTLRCSPRSGDLSVYWYQQSLDQGLQFLIQYYNGEERAKGNILERFSAQQFPDLHSELNLSSLELGDSALYFCASSVAWGTHEQYFGPGTRLTVT.

The chain employs TRBV25-1 and TRBJ2-7, with D maybe TRBD1 (5 bases). CDR3 length: 15 amino acids. Trimming shortened V by 1 base and J by 0 bases, and 10 bases separated the two germline ends. Germline CDR1 is MGHDK and CDR2 is SYGVNS. CDR3 protein: CASSESAGFSYEQYF. DNA for the CDR3: TGTGCCAGCAGTGAATCGGCAGGGTTCTCCTACGAGCAGTACTTC.

The chain combines TRBV28 with TRBJ2-5; no clear D. The CDR3 runs to 16 residues. Per germline, CDR1 MDHEN and CDR2 SYDVKM. V was shortened by 4 bases and J by 2 bases, with 17 bases between the two germline ends. In DNA, the CDR3 is TGTGCCAGCAGTTCCCTCCGTGAGGAGATTCAAGAGACCCAGTACTTC. Translating gives CASSSLREEIQETQYF.

The chain couples TRBV5-1 to TRBJ2-2, with 8 nucleotides matching TRBD1. The CDR3 totals 14 residues. V shed 7 bases and J 6 bases; nucleotides not matched to a gene: 8. CDR1 and CDR2 (germline): SGHRS, YFSETQ. The CDR3 loop reads CASETGGSPGELFF. The CDR3 DNA sequence: TGCGCCAGCGAAACAGGGGGGAGTCCCGGGGAGCTGTTTTTT.

The V and J genes are TRBV30 and TRBJ2-3; 7 bases agree with TRBD2. Germline assignment: CDR1 GTSNPN and CDR2 SVGIG (reference sequence). The CDR3 is made up of 15 amino acids. V was clipped by 0 bases and J by 5 bases; unmatched bases: 8. This CDR3 reads CAWSVGTSEVDTQYF. The CDR3 coding sequence is TGTGCCTGGAGTGTAGGCACTAGCGAGGTAGATACGCAGTATTTT. The variable domain in full, with the rest retrieved from reference TRBV30 and TRBJ2-3, is SQTIHQWPATLVQPVGSPLSLECTVEGTSNPNLYWYRQAAGRGLQLLFYSVGIGQISSEVPQNLSASRPQDRQFILSSKKLLLSDSGFYLCAWSVGTSEVDTQYFGPGTRLTVL.

The chain employs TRBV2 and TRBJ2-1, with 10 bases matching TRBD1. This CDR3 comprises 14 residues. The germline CDR1 and CDR2 sequences are SNHLY and FYNNEI. J lost 8 bases, V lost 4 bases, and 5 bases had no gene match. In DNA, the CDR3 is TGTGCCAGCAGTGGACAGGGGGCTTTTCATGAGCAGTTCTTC. It yields the protein CASSGQGAFHEQFF.